These 6 T cell receptor beta chains were sequenced from one sample in a study of cytomegalovirus exposure and HLA in healthy donors. Primers for the PCR totalled 60 Vbeta and 13 Jbeta. Some clones are missing from TCRdb's copy, which holds only in-frame ones; the method was immunoSEQ multiplex PCR. The sample has 95,000 to 150,000 clones, over 60% seen once. Sequenced sample: PBMCs. Every receptor here comes from a man between 18 and 29 years old in good health and CMV-seronegative.

This sequence joins TRBV7-9 and TRBJ2-3; 8 bases line up with TRBD1. CDR3 length: 15 amino acids. With V trimmed by 5 bases and J by 1 base, 5 bases remained unmatched. Germline V gene data show CDR1 as SEHNR and CDR2 as FQNEAQ (reference sequence). CDR3 DNA: TGTGCCAGCAGCCACTCGACAGGGGGCACAGATACGCAGTATTTT. It is translated as CASSHSTGGTDTQYF.

The chain couples TRBV11-2 to TRBJ1-5, with a possible D match to TRBD1 (6 bases). With 4 bases removed from V and 0 bases from J, the gap between germline ends came to 10 bases. The CDR3 contains 15 residues. Germline loops: CDR1 SGHAT, CDR2 FQNNGV. CDR3 DNA sequence: TGTGCCAGCAGCTCCGACAGGTATAGCAATCAGCCCCAGCATTTT. This sequence encodes CASSSDRYSNQPQHF. The variable domain in full, completed from reference TRBV11-2 and TRBJ1-5, reads EAGVAQSPRYKIIEKRQSVAFWCNPISGHATLYWYQQILGQGPKLLIQFQNNGVVDDSQLPKDRFSAERLKGVDSTLKIQPAKLEDSAVYLCASSSDRYSNQPQHFGDGTRLSIL.

The CDR3 nucleotides read TGTGCCAGCAGCGTAGCGGCGGCGGGAGGGCTTCATGAGCAGTTCTTC. Its protein is CASSVAAAGGLHEQFF. V usage is TRBV9 and J usage is TRBJ2-1; 9 nucleotides line up with TRBD2. This CDR3 has 16 amino acids. Germline V CDR1 and CDR2: SGDLS, YYNGEE. With 0 bases clipped from V and 8 bases from J, the junction kept 9 bases outside the gene matches.

The genes are TRBV30 and TRBJ1-2; no definite D call. V gave up 3 bases and J gave up 2 bases, with 10 bases separating them. Germline V CDR1 and CDR2: GTSNPN, SVGIG (reference sequence). The CDR3 runs 13 residues. The CDR3 here is CAWRRRQNYGYTF. The CDR3 region has the DNA TGTGCCTGGAGAAGACGACAAAACTATGGCTACACCTTC.

This chain connects TRBV7-9 to TRBJ2-5; 12 bases are a match to TRBD1. V lost 4 bases, J lost 4 bases, and 13 bases stayed unmatched. The germline CDR1 and CDR2 sequences are SEHNR and FQNEAQ (reference sequence). There are 18 residues in the CDR3. CDR3 DNA: TGTGCCAGCAGCTGGGGTCCGGGACAGGGGGCGTCGAGAGAGACCCAGTACTTC. Translating gives CASSWGPGQGASRETQYF.

The CDR3 nucleotides are TGTGCCAGCAGCGCATGGGACACCCGCCCCTCTGGGGCCAACGTCCTGACTTTC. Its translation is CASSAWDTRPSGANVLTF. This sequence joins TRBV9 and TRBJ2-6; D may be TRBD1 (6 bases). Trimming pared 3 bases from V and 0 bases from J, leaving 16 bases between. Germline lookup yields CDR1 SGDLS and CDR2 YYNGEE. The CDR3 has 18 amino acids.